These 7 T cell receptor beta chains were sequenced from one sample in a study of blood T cell repertoires in COVID-19. The protocol was immunoSEQ multiplex PCR, while the TCRdb copy is restricted to in-frame clones and leaves out a portion. The sample records about 180,000 clones, 82% being singletons. The sample comprised peripheral blood. The receptor source for this set is a woman aged 70 to 79 with acute or convalescent COVID-19.

As DNA, the CDR3 is TGTGCCAGTAGTATGGCGGACATCGTCTCTGGAAACACCATATATTTT. As protein: CASSMADIVSGNTIYF. The chain carries TRBV19 and TRBJ1-3; tentatively, D is TRBD1 (5 bases). The germline V gene encodes CDR1 LNHDA and CDR2 SQIVND (reference sequence). CDR3 length: 16 amino acids. Trimming removed 3 bases from V and 0 bases from J, with 12 bases in between.

The chain is built from TRBV18 and TRBJ1-1; D may be TRBD1 (6 bases). CDR1 KGHSH and CDR2 LQKENI come from the germline V gene. V was shortened by 4 bases and J by 4 bases, with 22 bases between the two germline ends. The CDR3 spans 17 residues. CDR3 in DNA: TGTGCCAGCTCACAAACTACAGGCAGGGGCCTTAGCACTGAAGCTTTCTTT. It yields the protein CASSQTTGRGLSTEAFF.

J is TRBJ1-2 and V is TRBV19; 8 bases are a match to TRBD1. Germline loops: CDR1 LNHDA, CDR2 SQIVND (reference sequence). V gave up 3 bases and J gave up 4 bases; unmatched junction bases: 16. The CDR3 is 18 amino acids. The CDR3 here is CASSMGYARTGQPYGYTF. Here the CDR3 DNA reads TGTGCCAGTAGTATGGGGTACGCCCGGACAGGGCAGCCCTATGGCTACACCTTC.

The rearrangement uses TRBV3-1 (or the pseudogene TRBV3-2) and TRBJ1-2; TRBD1 is a possible D gene (5 bases). V lost 0 bases and J 8 bases, leaving 16 bases between the germline ends. This CDR3 has 15 residues. Germline V gives CDR1 LGHDT, CDR2 YNNKEL (reference sequence). CDR3 sequence: CASSQDSGRAKGYTF. DNA of the CDR3: TGTGCCAGCAGCCAAGATTCAGGCAGGGCGAAGGGCTACACCTTC.

The chain joins TRBV27 to TRBJ2-5; possibly TRBD1 for D (6 bases). Germline V lookup: CDR1 MNHEY, CDR2 SMNVEV (reference sequence). This CDR3 has 15 residues. The V end was cut by 6 bases, the J end by 5 bases, with 19 bases between. The CDR3 here is CASSPGTLPGETQYF. The CDR3 DNA reads as TGTGCCAGCAGCCCAGGGACACTCCCTGGGGAGACCCAGTACTTC.

The gene calls are TRBV6-1 and TRBJ2-7; possible D gene TRBD1, 6 bases. There are 15 residues in the CDR3. Germline CDR1 and CDR2: MNHNS and SASEGT. V shed 2 bases and J shed 6 bases, with 17 bases lying between them. The CDR3: CASSEPLKTGREQYF. The CDR3 coding sequence is TGTGCCAGCAGTGAACCCCTTAAGACAGGCCGCGAGCAGTACTTC.

This clone has just a few counts. The J gene is TRBJ1-2, the V gene TRBV19; D not resolved. CDR1 and CDR2 from the germline V gene are LNHDA and SQIVND (reference sequence). This CDR3 region has 13 residues. V was pared by 0 bases and J by 3 bases, with 5 bases between. CDR3 nucleotide sequence: TGTGCCAGTAGTATAGATGGAGACTATGGCTACACCTTC. Amino acid sequence: CASSIDGDYGYTF.